This entry features one T cell receptor (beta chain) sequence. Its antigen is not identified. This sample stems from a study of vaccination and CD4 T cells after COVID-19. Findings of the study overall: Relatively few convalescent patients were studied; early post-infection timepoints were not included.

The assay that was used to sequence DNA from cultured CD4+ T cells was the Oncomine TCR Beta short-read assay. It was from cultured CD4+ T cells that genomic DNA was extracted. TCRdb passed the PCR reads through MiXCR, listing each CDR3 protein once. Seen here are roughly 16,000 distinct CDR3 sequences, about 28% observed once, and the top ten hold about 24%. With V trimmed by 7 bases and J by 4 bases, 9 bases remained unmatched. CDR3 size: 14 residues. Germline loops: CDR1 MNHNS, CDR2 SASEGT. Treatment meaning: roughly 10-day PBMC culture with coronavirus spike peptide pools or control peptides (ViraFEST assay). ViraFEST enlarged antigen-specific T cell populations with peptide pools and afterwards sequenced TCRs.

The genes are TRBV6-1 and TRBJ2-7; 8 nucleotides match TRBD1. This TCR was recovered from a human donor with COVID-19. Source material: cultured CD4+ T cells from blood. The CDR3 protein is CASTLDRGHYEQYF. The CDR3 DNA follows: TGTGCCAGCACCCTAGACAGGGGTCATTACGAGCAGTACTTC.